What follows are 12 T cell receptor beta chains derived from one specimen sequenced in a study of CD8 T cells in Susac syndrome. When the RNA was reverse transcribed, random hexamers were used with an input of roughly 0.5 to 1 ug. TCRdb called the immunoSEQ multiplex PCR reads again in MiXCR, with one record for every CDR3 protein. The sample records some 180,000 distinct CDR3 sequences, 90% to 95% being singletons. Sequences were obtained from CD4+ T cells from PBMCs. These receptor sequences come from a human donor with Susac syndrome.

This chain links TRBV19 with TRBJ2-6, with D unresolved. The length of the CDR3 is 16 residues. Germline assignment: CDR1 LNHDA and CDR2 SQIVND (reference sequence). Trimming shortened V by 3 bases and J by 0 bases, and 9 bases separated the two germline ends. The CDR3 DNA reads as TGTGCCAGTAGTATTCTAAAGGTCTCTGGGGCCAACGTCCTGACTTTC. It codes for CASSILKVSGANVLTF.

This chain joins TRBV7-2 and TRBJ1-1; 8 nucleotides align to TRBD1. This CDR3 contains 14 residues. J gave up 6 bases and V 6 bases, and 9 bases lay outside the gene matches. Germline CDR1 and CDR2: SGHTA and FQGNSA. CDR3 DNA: TGTGCCAGCAGGCGGACAGGGAGTAGCGCTGAAGCTTTCTTT. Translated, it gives CASRRTGSSAEAFF.

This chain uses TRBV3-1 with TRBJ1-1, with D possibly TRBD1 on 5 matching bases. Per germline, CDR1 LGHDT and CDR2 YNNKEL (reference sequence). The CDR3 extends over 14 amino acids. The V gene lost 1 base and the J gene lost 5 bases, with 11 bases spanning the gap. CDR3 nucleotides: TGTGCCAGCAGCCAAGGACACGGGGCGACTGAAGCTTTCTTT. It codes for CASSQGHGATEAFF.

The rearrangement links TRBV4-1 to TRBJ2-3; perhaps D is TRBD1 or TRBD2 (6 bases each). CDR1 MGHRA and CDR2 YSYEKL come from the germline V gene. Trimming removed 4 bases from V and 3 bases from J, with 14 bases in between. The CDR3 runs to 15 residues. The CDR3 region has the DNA TGCGCCAGCAGCCTTAGAGGGGGGAGAACAGATACGCAGTATTTT. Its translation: CASSLRGGRTDTQYF.

The CDR3 nucleotides are TGTGCCAGTACCCAGGAGGCGAACACCGGGGAGCTGTTTTTT. Residues: CASTQEANTGELFF. The chain joins TRBV19 to TRBJ2-2, with TRBD2 as a possible D gene (5 bases). The CDR3 runs to 14 residues. V lost 7 bases and J lost 0, with 9 bases in between. CDR1 is LNHDA and CDR2 is SQIVND in the germline V gene (reference sequence).

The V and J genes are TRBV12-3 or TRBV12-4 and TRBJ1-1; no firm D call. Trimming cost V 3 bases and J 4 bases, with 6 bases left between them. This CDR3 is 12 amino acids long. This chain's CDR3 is CASSLVATEAFF. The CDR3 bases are TGTGCCAGCAGTTTGGTGGCCACTGAAGCTTTCTTT.

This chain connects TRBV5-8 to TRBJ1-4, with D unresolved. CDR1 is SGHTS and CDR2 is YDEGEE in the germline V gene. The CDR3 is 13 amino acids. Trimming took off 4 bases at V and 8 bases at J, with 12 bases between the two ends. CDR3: CASSTSLGEKLFF. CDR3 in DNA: TGTGCCAGCAGCACATCCCTCGGGGAAAAACTGTTTTTT.

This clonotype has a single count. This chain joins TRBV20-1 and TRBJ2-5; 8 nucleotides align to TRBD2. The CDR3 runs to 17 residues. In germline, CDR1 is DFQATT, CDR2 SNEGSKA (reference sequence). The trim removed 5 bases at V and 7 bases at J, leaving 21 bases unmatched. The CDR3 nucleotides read TGCAGTGCTTATAGGGGTGTGGAACGGGGGGGCCGCGGGACCCAGTACTTC. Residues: CSAYRGVERGGRGTQYF.

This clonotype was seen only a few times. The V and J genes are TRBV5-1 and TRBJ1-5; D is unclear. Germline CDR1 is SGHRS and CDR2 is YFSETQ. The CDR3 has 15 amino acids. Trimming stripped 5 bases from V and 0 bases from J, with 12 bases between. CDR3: CASRRTTDSNQPQHF. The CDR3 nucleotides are TGCGCCAGCAGACGTACCACGGATAGCAATCAGCCCCAGCATTTT.

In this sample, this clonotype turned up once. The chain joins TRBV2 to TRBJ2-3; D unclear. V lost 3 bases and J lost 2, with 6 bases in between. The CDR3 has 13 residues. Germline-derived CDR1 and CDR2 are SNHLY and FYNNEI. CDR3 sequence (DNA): TGTGCCAGCAGTGACTCGCACACAGATACGCAGTATTTT. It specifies CASSDSHTDTQYF.

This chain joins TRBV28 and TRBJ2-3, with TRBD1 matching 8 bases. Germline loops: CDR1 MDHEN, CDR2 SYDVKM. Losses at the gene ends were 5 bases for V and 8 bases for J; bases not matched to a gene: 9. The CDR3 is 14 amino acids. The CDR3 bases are TGTGCCAGCAGTGCGCCGACAGGGGTCGGTACGCAGTATTTT. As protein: CASSAPTGVGTQYF.

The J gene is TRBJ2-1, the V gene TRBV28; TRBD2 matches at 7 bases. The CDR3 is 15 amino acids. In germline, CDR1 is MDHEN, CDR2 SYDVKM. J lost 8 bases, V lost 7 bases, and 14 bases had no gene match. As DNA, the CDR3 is TGTGCCAGCAAGGTCTATACGGGAGGTCGGGATGAGCAGTTCTTC. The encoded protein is CASKVYTGGRDEQFF. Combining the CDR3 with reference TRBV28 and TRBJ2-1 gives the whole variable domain DVKVTQSSRYLVKRTGEKVFLECVQDMDHENMFWYRQDPGLGLRLIYFSYDVKMKEKGDIPEGYSVSREKKERFSLILESASTNQTSMYLCASKVYTGGRDEQFFGPGTRLTVL.